This TCR beta chain was identified in a study of radiotherapy plus CTLA-4 blockade in lung cancer. Study details: The study recorded objective responses in 15% to 20% of patients and disease control in 31%. Broader study findings: The best prediction of response reportedly came from early blood T cell clone dynamics, with interferon-beta.

With regard to this clone: The target antigen is unknown.

Profiled with immunoSEQ multiplex PCR; TCRdb holds only in-frame clones, not every one. The sample has about 55,000 clones; 70% to 85% are singletons. The TCR originated in a human donor with non-small cell lung cancer whose response to radiotherapy plus ipilimumab could not be evaluated. The sample here was peripheral blood, taken from a patient treated with radiotherapy plus ipilimumab.

DNA of the CDR3: TGTGCCAGCAGGTCGAGGATCCTAGCGGGAGAGGAGCAGTACTTC. Amino acid sequence: CASRSRILAGEEQYF. The chain has TRBV27 and TRBJ2-7; 10 nucleotides align to TRBD2. Germline lookup yields CDR1 MNHEY and CDR2 SMNVEV (reference sequence). This CDR3 spans 15 amino acids. J lost 7 bases, V lost 6 bases, and 12 bases had no gene match.